The clone carrying this TCR beta chain was detected only a few times. Its antigen is not known. These data are taken from a study of vaccination and CD4 T cells after COVID-19. The overall study: Sampling post-COVID took place a median around 100 days after diagnosis (range 35 to 161).

Study conclusions and caveats: Median numbers of SARS-CoV-2-reactive clonotypes increased from roughly 19 to 38 (not a significant change).

CDR3 length: 13 residues. The germline V gene has CDR1 MNHNS and CDR2 SASEGT. The trim removed 7 bases at V and 6 bases at J, leaving 4 bases unmatched. TCRdb called the PCR reads again in MiXCR, with one record for every CDR3 protein. Among approximately 21,000 distinct CDR3 sequences listed, under 60% were seen once. The input for sequencing was CD4+ T cells from blood, taken before SARS-CoV-2 vaccination. The sequence was collected from a human donor who had recovered from COVID-19. The chain employs TRBV6-1 and TRBJ2-1; the match to TRBD2 covers 9 bases. The CDR3 nucleotides are TGTGCCAGCATAGGTAGCGGGAGCAATGAGCAGTTCTTC. It is translated as CASIGSGSNEQFF.